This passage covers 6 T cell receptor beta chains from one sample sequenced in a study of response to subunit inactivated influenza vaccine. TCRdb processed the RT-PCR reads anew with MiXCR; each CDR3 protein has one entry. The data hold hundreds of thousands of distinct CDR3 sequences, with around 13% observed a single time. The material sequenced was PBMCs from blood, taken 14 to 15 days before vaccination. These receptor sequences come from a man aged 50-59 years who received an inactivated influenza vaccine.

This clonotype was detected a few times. DNA of the CDR3: TGCGCCAGCACGACTGGTCCTTCCGGTTATGGCTACACCTTC. This codes for CASTTGPSGYGYTF. The V and J genes are TRBV4-1 and TRBJ1-2; D is unclear. CDR1 is MGHRA and CDR2 is YSYEKL in the germline V gene. Trimming removed 7 bases from V and 5 bases from J, with 17 bases in between. The CDR3 loop spans 14 amino acids.

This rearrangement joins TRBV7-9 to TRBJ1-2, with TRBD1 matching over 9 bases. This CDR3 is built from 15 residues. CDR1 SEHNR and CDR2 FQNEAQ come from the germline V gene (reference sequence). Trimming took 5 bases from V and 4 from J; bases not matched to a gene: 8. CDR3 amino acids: CASSNRDRDSYGYTF. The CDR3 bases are TGTGCCAGCAGCAACCGGGACAGGGATAGCTATGGCTACACCTTC.

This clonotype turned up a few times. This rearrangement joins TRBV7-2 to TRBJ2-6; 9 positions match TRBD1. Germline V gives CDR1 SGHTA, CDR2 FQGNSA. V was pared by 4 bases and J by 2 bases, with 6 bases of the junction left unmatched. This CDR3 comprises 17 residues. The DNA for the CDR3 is TGTGCCAGCAGCTCAGTCACAGGGGGCGCTGGGGCCAACGTCCTGACTTTC. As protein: CASSSVTGGAGANVLTF. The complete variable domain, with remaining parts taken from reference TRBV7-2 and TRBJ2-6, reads GAGVSQSPSNKVTEKGKDVELRCDPISGHTALYWYRQSLGQGLEFLIYFQGNSAPDKSGLPSDRFSAERTGGSVSTLTIQRTQQEDSAVYLCASSSVTGGAGANVLTFGAGSRLTVL.

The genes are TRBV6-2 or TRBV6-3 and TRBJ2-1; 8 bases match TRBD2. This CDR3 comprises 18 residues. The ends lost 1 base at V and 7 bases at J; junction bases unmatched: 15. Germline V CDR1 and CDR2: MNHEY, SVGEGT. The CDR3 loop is CASSYLGFGERGLNEQFF. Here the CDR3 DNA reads TGTGCCAGCAGTTACTTAGGGTTCGGGGAGCGGGGGTTGAATGAGCAGTTCTTC.

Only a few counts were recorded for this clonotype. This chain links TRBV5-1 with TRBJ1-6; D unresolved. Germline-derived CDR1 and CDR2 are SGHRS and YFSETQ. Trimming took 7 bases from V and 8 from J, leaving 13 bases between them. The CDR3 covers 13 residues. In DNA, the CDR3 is TGCGCCAGCGCTGGGAGGGTGGATTCACCCCTCCACTTT. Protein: CASAGRVDSPLHF.

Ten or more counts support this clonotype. The CDR3 coding sequence is TGTGCCAGCAGTTCGTCCAGCGAGAACACCGGGGAGCTGTTTTTT. This codes for CASSSSSENTGELFF. This rearrangement joins TRBV28 to TRBJ2-2; D not resolved. Germline V gene sequence: CDR1 MDHEN, CDR2 SYDVKM. V was pared by 4 bases and J by 1 base, with 10 bases between. The CDR3 loop spans 15 amino acids.